Presented here are 17 T cell receptor beta chains from one specimen sequenced in a study of T-cell memory formation after mild COVID-19. TCRdb ran MiXCR on the 5' RACE reads and lists one entry per CDR3 protein. The table includes about 250,000 distinct CDR3 sequences, about 17% detected once. The specimen was PBMCs or a T cell subset sorted from them (not recorded which). All receptors derive from a man between 18 and 35 years old who had mild COVID-19 (a few samples of this study predate the infection). Cell type and time point are not known.

This clonotype was seen only a few times. This chain joins TRBV12-3 or TRBV12-4 and TRBJ2-1; 7 nucleotides line up with TRBD2. Unmatched junction bases numbered 17, after V lost 6 bases and J lost 6 bases. The CDR3 runs to 17 residues. This chain's CDR3 is CASRRRTGGKGSNEQFF. The CDR3 nucleotides are TGTGCCAGCAGACGACGAACCGGGGGGAAGGGGAGCAATGAGCAGTTCTTC.

The V gene is TRBV6-1, the J gene TRBJ1-5; 11 nucleotides line up with TRBD1. After removal of 7 bases from V and 3 bases from J, the junction contained 8 bases not matched to a gene. This CDR3 region has 16 residues. Germline-derived CDR1 and CDR2 are MNHNS and SASEGT. CDR3 protein: CASNPSDRGLNQPQHF. The DNA of the CDR3 is TGTGCCAGCAACCCTTCGGACAGGGGGCTCAATCAGCCCCAGCATTTT.

The CDR3 DNA sequence: TGCAGTGCTGTTACCGCGGGGGCCCCCTACAATGAGCAGTTCTTC. It yields the protein CSAVTAGAPYNEQFF. The chain links TRBV20-1 to TRBJ2-1; maybe TRBD2 (7 bases). V was shortened by 5 bases and J by 2 bases, with 16 bases between the two germline ends. Germline lookup yields CDR1 DFQATT and CDR2 SNEGSKA (reference sequence). The CDR3 consists of 15 residues.

V gene TRBV11-1 combines with J gene TRBJ2-4; 7 positions agree with TRBD1. Germline loops: CDR1 SGHAT, CDR2 FQDESV (reference sequence). V dropped 5 bases and J dropped 5; count of bases not matched to a gene: 3. The CDR3 covers 13 residues. CDR3 sequence: CASSPDRENIQYF. The CDR3 DNA reads TGTGCCAGCAGCCCAGACAGGGAAAACATTCAGTACTTC.

This clonotype was seen a few times. V gene TRBV2 combines with J gene TRBJ2-4; 7 positions match TRBD1. In germline, CDR1 is SNHLY, CDR2 FYNNEI. CDR3 length: 15 residues. The V segment lost 6 bases and the J segment 0 bases; nucleotides outside the gene matches: 5. The CDR3 DNA reads TGTGCCAGCAGAAAACAGGGGCTAGCCAAAAACATTCAGTACTTC. It encodes CASRKQGLAKNIQYF.

This clonotype was seen more than once but under ten times. The CDR3: CAISGAGKSYEQYF. Here the CDR3 DNA reads TGTGCCATCAGCGGGGCAGGGAAATCCTACGAGCAGTACTTC. The chain couples TRBV10-3 to TRBJ2-7; D tentatively fits TRBD1 or TRBD2 (5 bases each). The CDR3 totals 14 residues. V lost 6 bases and J 1 base, leaving 13 bases between the germline ends. The V gene's germline CDR1 is ENHRY and CDR2 SYGVKD.

This clonotype came up many times. This chain connects TRBV5-1 to TRBJ2-3; the D is unclear. The DNA end lines up better with TRBJ2-5; the J call may be wrong. CDR1 is SGHRS, CDR2 YFSETQ, per germline. This CDR3 contains 14 residues. For the CDR3, the DNA is TGCGCCAGCAGCTTGGCCGGTAGAACCGATACCCAGTACTTC. Its protein product is CASSLAGRTDTQYF.

CDR3 sequence reads: CASSSSYPRVAKNIQYF. The CDR3 DNA reads TGTGCCAGCAGCTCTTCTTATCCGAGGGTAGCCAAAAACATTCAGTACTTC. This chain connects TRBV5-5 to TRBJ2-4, with D possibly TRBD2 on 5 matching bases. CDR1 and CDR2 from the germline V gene are SGHKS and YYEKEE (reference sequence). V dropped 3 bases and J dropped 0 bases, with 16 bases sitting between them. This CDR3 is 17 amino acids long.

This clonotype was seen a handful of times. CDR3 sequence reads: CASSPERDQPQHF. CDR3 coding DNA: TGCGCCAGCAGCCCCGAGAGGGATCAGCCCCAGCATTTT. This chain uses TRBV10-2 with TRBJ1-5; D unclear. Germline-derived CDR1 and CDR2 are WSHSY and SAAADI. The CDR3 consists of 13 residues. With 6 bases removed from V and 5 bases from J, the gap between germline ends came to 11 bases.

CDR3 sequence (DNA): TGTGCCAGCGGAAATCCGAACACCGGGGAGCTGTTTTTT. It yields the protein CASGNPNTGELFF. This sequence joins TRBV7-9 and TRBJ2-2, with D unresolved. The CDR3 runs 13 residues. Trimming cost V 8 bases and J 0 bases, with 7 bases left between them. Germline V gene sequence: CDR1 SEHNR, CDR2 FQNEAQ (reference sequence).

This rearrangement joins TRBV5-1 to TRBJ2-7, with 7 positions matching TRBD1. The CDR3 sequence is 14 residues long. V lost 4 bases to trimming and J lost 5 bases; unmatched junction nucleotides: 9. Germline V gives CDR1 SGHRS, CDR2 YFSETQ. This CDR3 reads CASSPGSTGDEQYF. CDR3 sequence (DNA): TGCGCCAGCAGCCCAGGATCTACAGGGGACGAGCAGTACTTC.

CDR3 nucleotides: TGTGCCAGCAGCTTAGGCCAGGGCTCAGGACAGCCCCAGCATTTT. Amino acid sequence: CASSLGQGSGQPQHF. The chain has TRBV7-9 and TRBJ1-5; TRBD1 might be the D (5 bases). The CDR3 totals 15 residues. Germline CDR1 SEHNR, CDR2 FQNEAQ (reference sequence). V lost 1 base, J lost 7 bases, and 14 bases lay in between.

The rearrangement links TRBV2 to TRBJ1-6; 7 nucleotides line up with TRBD1. CDR1 and CDR2 from the germline V gene are SNHLY and FYNNEI. This CDR3 is 14 amino acids long. V gave up 11 bases and J gave up 4 bases; unmatched junction bases: 8. CDR3 sequence: CAAAYRGYNSPLHF. As DNA, the CDR3 is TGTGCCGCAGCCTACAGGGGTTATAATTCACCCCTCCACTTT. Together with reference TRBV2 and TRBJ1-6, the CDR3 gives the full variable domain: EPEVTQTPSHQVTQMGQEVILRCVPISNHLYFYWYRQILGQKVEFLVSFYNNEISEKSEIFDDQFSVERPDGSNFTLKIRSTKLEDSAMYFCAAAYRGYNSPLHFGNGTRLTVT.

The chain couples TRBV10-2 to TRBJ1-1; D is perhaps TRBD1 (5 bases). Germline V gene sequence: CDR1 WSHSY, CDR2 SAAADI. Trimming shortened V by 7 bases and J by 0 bases, and 12 bases separated the two germline ends. The CDR3 sequence is 14 residues long. DNA for the CDR3: TGCGCCAGCACCCAGGGTCGGTTGAACACTGAAGCTTTCTTT. This sequence encodes CASTQGRLNTEAFF.

As concerns this clonotype: This could be a read error, since a much larger clone is one nucleotide away. V and J are TRBV28 and TRBJ2-3; D remains unclear. This CDR3 region has 11 residues. The germline gives CDR1 MDHEN, CDR2 SYDVKM. The CDR3 spells CASSSKDTKYF. The DNA of the CDR3 is TGTGCCAGCAGTTCCAAAGATACGAAGTATTTT. The whole variable domain, remainder taken from reference TRBV28 and TRBJ2-3, is DVKVTQSSRYLVKRTGEKVFLECVQDMDHENMFWYRQDPGLGLRLIYFSYDVKMKEKGDIPEGYSVSREKKERFSLILESASTNQTSMYLCASSSKDTKYFGPGTRLTVL.

This sequence joins TRBV20-1 and TRBJ2-3; 10 nucleotides line up with TRBD2. Germline-derived CDR1 and CDR2 are DFQATT and SNEGSKA (reference sequence). CDR3 size: 14 residues. The V segment lost 5 bases and the J segment 2 bases; nucleotides outside the gene matches: 4. CDR3 nucleotides: TGCAGTGCTTGGACTAGCGGAATCACAGATACGCAGTATTTT. It yields the protein CSAWTSGITDTQYF.

This clonotype was found a few times. The chain has TRBV5-1 and TRBJ2-5, with 12 nucleotides matching TRBD2. V was pared by 0 bases and J by 2 bases, with 2 bases of the junction left unmatched. The V gene's germline CDR1 is SGHRS and CDR2 YFSETQ. CDR3 length: 16 amino acids. CDR3 protein: CASSLVGLAGQETQYF. Here the CDR3 DNA reads TGCGCCAGCAGCTTGGTCGGACTAGCGGGACAAGAGACCCAGTACTTC.